These 27 T cell receptor beta chains were all obtained from the same sample, sequenced in a study of blood T cells in healthy people across ages. It was with a sample-barcoded 5' primer and a J-beta primer mix that a second PCR of about 7 to 12 cycles was run. Each CDR3 protein gets one entry after TCRdb re-called the 5' RACE reads with MiXCR. The sample has about 1.1 million distinct CDR3 sequences, about two fifths seen once. Sequencing was carried out using blood. Receptors were obtained from a man between 18 and 35 years old in good health.

The rearrangement links TRBV9 to TRBJ1-1; TRBD1 agrees at 7 bases. Germline CDR1 is SGDLS and CDR2 is YYNGEE. V lost 6 bases to trimming and J lost 5 bases; unmatched junction nucleotides: 10. The CDR3 is 14 amino acids. CDR3 nucleotide sequence: TGTGCCAGCAACCCAGGGGGAAGGATGACTGAAGCTTTCTTT. Translated: CASNPGGRMTEAFF.

The gene calls are TRBV5-1 and TRBJ1-4; 10 positions match TRBD1. The CDR3 contains 15 residues. Germline-derived CDR1 and CDR2 are SGHRS and YFSETQ. Trimming removed 4 bases from V and 7 bases from J; junction bases left unmatched: 7. The CDR3 loop reads CASSQGTGAGEKLFF. The CDR3 DNA follows: TGCGCCAGCAGCCAAGGGACAGGGGCAGGTGAAAAACTGTTTTTT.

This clonotype was recorded at least ten times. This rearrangement joins TRBV10-3 to TRBJ2-5; 7 bases line up with TRBD1. The CDR3 is 16 amino acids. In germline, CDR1 is ENHRY, CDR2 SYGVKD. V was clipped by 1 base and J by 6 bases; unmatched bases: 11. CDR3 sequence: CAISEFPTGSKKTQYF. The CDR3 DNA follows: TGTGCCATCAGTGAGTTCCCGACAGGGTCGAAAAAGACCCAGTACTTC.

The J gene is TRBJ2-3, the V gene TRBV7-9, with D possibly TRBD2 on 6 matching bases. Germline V gene data show CDR1 as SEHNR and CDR2 as FQNEAQ (reference sequence). The CDR3 consists of 15 residues. V was pared by 3 bases and J by 1 base, with 11 bases between. The CDR3 DNA is TGTGCCAGCAGCTTTCATGGCGGGGGCACAGATACGCAGTATTTT. This codes for CASSFHGGGTDTQYF.

This rearrangement joins TRBV7-8 to TRBJ2-7; D not resolved. The germline V gene encodes CDR1 SGHVS and CDR2 FQNEAQ. CDR3 length: 16 residues. Deletions cut 1 base from V and 2 bases from J, with 15 bases between. The CDR3 sequence is CASSLGSPRAAYEQYF. The DNA of the CDR3 is TGTGCCAGCAGCTTAGGTTCTCCAAGGGCGGCCTACGAGCAGTACTTC.

This clonotype appeared a few times. The chain recombines TRBV4-3 with TRBJ2-7, with D possibly TRBD1 on 6 matching bases. Germline-derived CDR1 and CDR2 are LGHNA and YSLEER. Trimming left V 1 base short and J 2 bases short, with 15 bases between. The CDR3 has 16 amino acids. In nucleotides, the CDR3 is TGCGCCAGCAGCCAAGGGTTCGCCGGGACACCCTACGAGCAGTACTTC. Translating it yields CASSQGFAGTPYEQYF.

The chain links TRBV7-2 to TRBJ2-1, with TRBD2 matching over 9 bases. CDR1 is SGHTA and CDR2 is FQGNSA in the germline V gene. This CDR3 region has 17 residues. Trimming took 5 bases from V and 1 from J; bases not matched to a gene: 9. This CDR3 is CASSPAGGPGSYNEQFF. CDR3 sequence (DNA): TGTGCCAGCAGCCCCGCGGGGGGGCCGGGGTCCTACAATGAGCAGTTCTTC.

V usage is TRBV29-1 and J usage is TRBJ1-1; D unclear. Germline loops: CDR1 SQVTM, CDR2 ANQGSEA. V was cut by 3 bases and J by 1 base, with 6 bases left in between. The CDR3 totals 12 residues. The CDR3 spells CSVDKGNTEAFF. The CDR3 nucleotides are TGCAGCGTTGATAAGGGGAACACTGAAGCTTTCTTT.

On this clonotype: A read error may produce the germline difference seen at one junction end. The chain employs TRBV14 and TRBJ1-2; D remains unclear. The CDR3 extends over 15 amino acids. Germline V CDR1 and CDR2: SGHDN, FVKESK. DNA for the CDR3: TGTGCCAGCAGCCAAGACGGGGAGCCTAACGATGGCTACACCTTC. Amino acid sequence: CASSQDGEPNDGYTF.

The rearrangement links TRBV20-1 to TRBJ2-1, with TRBD1 matching over 7 bases. Germline V gene data show CDR1 as DFQATT and CDR2 as SNEGSKA (reference sequence). With V trimmed by 1 base and J by 5 bases, 14 bases remained unmatched. This CDR3 spans 17 amino acids. The CDR3 sequence: CSARVAGGDPYDNEQFF. Here the CDR3 DNA reads TGCAGTGCTAGAGTGGCAGGGGGTGATCCATACGACAATGAGCAGTTCTTC.

The chain links TRBV13 to TRBJ1-2; 10 bases are shared with TRBD1. J was trimmed by 5 bases and V by 3 bases; bases with no gene match: 6. This CDR3 contains 15 residues. CDR1 is PRHDT and CDR2 is FYEKMQ in the germline V gene (reference sequence). CDR3 sequence: CASSFLQDRGYGYTF. CDR3 bases: TGTGCCAGCAGCTTTTTACAGGACAGGGGGTATGGCTACACCTTC.

This clonotype has only a few counts. CDR3 sequence: CASSARLAGGPSSTDTQYF. The CDR3 DNA reads as TGTGCCAGCAGCGCCCGACTAGCGGGGGGCCCTTCCTCCACAGATACGCAGTATTTT. This chain uses TRBV9 with TRBJ2-3; TRBD2 matches at 13 bases. The CDR3 spans 19 residues. Per germline, CDR1 SGDLS and CDR2 YYNGEE. V was pared by 3 bases and J by 2 bases, with 12 bases of the junction left unmatched.

The rearrangement links TRBV5-6 to TRBJ1-3, with 7 positions matching TRBD1. This CDR3 comprises 16 residues. V trimming: 3 bases; J trimming: 2 bases; junction bases outside the gene matches: 8. Germline assignment: CDR1 SGHDT and CDR2 YYEEEE. CDR3 amino acids: CASSSRQGGTGNTIYF. CDR3 DNA: TGTGCCAGCAGCTCCCGACAGGGAGGCACTGGAAACACCATATATTTT. Full variable domain (missing parts from reference TRBV5-6 and TRBJ1-3): DAGVTQSPTHLIKTRGQQVTLRCSPKSGHDTVSWYQQALGQGPQFIFQYYEEEERQRGNFPDRFSGHQFPNYSSELNVNALLLGDSALYLCASSSRQGGTGNTIYFGEGSWLTVV.

The V call is TRBV7-2, the J call TRBJ2-1; D call uncertain. V shed 1 base and J shed 0 bases, with 13 bases lying between them. Per the germline V gene, CDR1 is SGHTA and CDR2 is FQGNSA. CDR3 length equals 17 residues. As DNA, the CDR3 is TGTGCCAGCAGCTTAGTCTATGGCCCGAGCTCCTACAATGAGCAGTTCTTC. Residues: CASSLVYGPSSYNEQFF.

The V and J genes are TRBV4-1 and TRBJ1-1; possibly TRBD1 for D (6 bases). The CDR3 consists of 18 residues. The germline V gene has CDR1 MGHRA and CDR2 YSYEKL. Trimming left V 2 bases short and J 0 bases short, with 19 bases between. The CDR3 region has the DNA TGCGCCAGCAGCCAATCTCGGGGGCAGCACAACATGAACACTGAAGCTTTCTTT. Translated: CASSQSRGQHNMNTEAFF.

Worth noting for this clonotype: The junction departs from germline at one end; a sequencing error may be responsible. The chain combines TRBV12-3 or TRBV12-4 with TRBJ2-7; TRBD2 might be the D (5 bases). The CDR3 loop spans 16 amino acids. The DNA of the CDR3 is TGTGCCAGCAGTTTAGCGGTGGCTAGCACCTCCTCCGAGCAGTACTTC. Protein sequence: CASSLAVASTSSEQYF.

In this sample, this clonotype turned up once. The chain couples TRBV6-8 to TRBJ1-6; D not certain. The ends were cut back, 5 bases at V and 12 bases at J, with 14 bases in the middle. CDR1 MNHGY and CDR2 SAAAGT come from the germline V gene. The CDR3 sequence is 13 residues long. The CDR3 coding sequence is TGTGCCAGCAGTGACCAGGAGTTCGGACCCCTCCACTTT. This sequence encodes CASSDQEFGPLHF.

This chain links TRBV5-6 with TRBJ2-2; TRBD1 matches at 7 bases. The CDR3 loop spans 16 amino acids. V lost 3 bases and J lost 0; bases outside the gene matches: 5. Germline CDR1 reads SGHDT; CDR2 reads YYEEEE. The CDR3 loop reads CASSYRDRTNTGELFF. The CDR3 nucleotides read TGTGCCAGCAGCTATAGGGACAGAACGAACACCGGGGAGCTGTTTTTT. Combining the CDR3 with reference TRBV5-6 and TRBJ2-2 gives the whole variable domain DAGVTQSPTHLIKTRGQQVTLRCSPKSGHDTVSWYQQALGQGPQFIFQYYEEEERQRGNFPDRFSGHQFPNYSSELNVNALLLGDSALYLCASSYRDRTNTGELFFGEGSRLTVL.

This clonotype was observed at least ten times. CDR3 amino acids: CASSWGDRSSYNEQFF. Here the CDR3 DNA reads TGTGCCAGCAGCTGGGGGGACAGGAGCTCCTACAATGAGCAGTTCTTC. J is TRBJ2-1 and V is TRBV5-6; 8 nucleotides line up with TRBD1. CDR3 length: 16 residues. Losses at the gene ends were 3 bases for V and 0 bases for J; bases not matched to a gene: 5. Germline V gene lookup returns CDR1 SGHDT and CDR2 YYEEEE.

This chain links TRBV5-6 with TRBJ2-7; D unclear. CDR3 length: 14 residues. Germline-derived CDR1 and CDR2 are SGHDT and YYEEEE. V shed 5 bases and J shed 4 bases, with 16 bases lying between them. The CDR3 coding sequence is TGTGCCAGCAGTCCCTTAGTGACAAGTTACGAGCAGTACTTC. As protein: CASSPLVTSYEQYF.

The CDR3 loop reads CASTPRALYGYTF. CDR3 coding DNA: TGTGCCAGCACCCCGAGAGCCCTCTATGGCTACACCTTC. The rearrangement uses TRBV25-1 and TRBJ1-2; no clear D gene. Trimming stripped 7 bases from V and 4 bases from J, with 13 bases between. Germline V gives CDR1 MGHDK, CDR2 SYGVNS. There are 13 residues in the CDR3.

The rearrangement uses TRBV4-3 and TRBJ1-6; D is unresolved. The CDR3 runs to 15 residues. V was pared by 1 base and J by 8 bases, with 12 bases between. The germline V gene has CDR1 LGHNA and CDR2 YSLEER. The CDR3 spells CASSQGSLDYSPLHF. CDR3 bases: TGCGCCAGCAGCCAAGGGTCCCTTGATTATTCACCCCTCCACTTT.

CDR3 loop: CSARQTRMESPLHF. In DNA form, the CDR3 reads TGCAGTGCTAGGCAGACAAGGATGGAATCACCCCTCCACTTT. The chain recombines TRBV20-1 with TRBJ1-6, with D unclear. This CDR3 has 14 residues. Trimming took off 3 bases at V and 10 bases at J, with 16 bases between the two ends. Germline V gives CDR1 DFQATT, CDR2 SNEGSKA (reference sequence).

This clonotype was detected a few times. The V and J genes are TRBV28 and TRBJ1-2; TRBD1 is a possible D gene (5 bases). Per germline, CDR1 MDHEN and CDR2 SYDVKM. This CDR3 comprises 14 residues. Deletions cut 3 bases from V and 4 bases from J, with 12 bases between. CDR3 protein: CASSFPQASYGYTF. DNA for the CDR3: TGTGCCAGCAGTTTTCCACAGGCCTCCTATGGCTACACCTTC.

This clonotype was picked up many times. This chain uses TRBV12-3 or TRBV12-4 with TRBJ2-7; 9 nucleotides line up with TRBD1. V was pared by 3 bases and J by 2 bases, with 5 bases of the junction left unmatched. CDR3 length: 15 amino acids. Here the CDR3 reads CASSFVGTGTYEQYF. In DNA form, the CDR3 reads TGTGCCAGCAGTTTTGTGGGGACAGGGACCTACGAGCAGTACTTC.

The gene calls are TRBV5-1 and TRBJ1-2; no firm D call. Germline V gives CDR1 SGHRS, CDR2 YFSETQ. Trimming removed 0 bases at V and 4 bases at J, with 10 bases between. The CDR3 sequence is 14 residues long. The CDR3 loop is CASSLGERGYGYTF. DNA of the CDR3: TGCGCCAGCAGCTTGGGCGAGCGAGGCTATGGCTACACCTTC.

In regard to this clonotype: The germline gene is not matched at one end of the junction; a read error may be the cause. The chain uses TRBV9 and TRBJ1-5; weak D call: TRBD1 (6 bases). The CDR3 is 13 amino acids. The germline CDR1 and CDR2 sequences are SGDLS and YYNGEE. The CDR3 reads CVSSNQGFQPQHF. Here the CDR3 DNA reads TGTGTCAGCAGCAATCAGGGGTTTCAGCCCCAGCATTTT.